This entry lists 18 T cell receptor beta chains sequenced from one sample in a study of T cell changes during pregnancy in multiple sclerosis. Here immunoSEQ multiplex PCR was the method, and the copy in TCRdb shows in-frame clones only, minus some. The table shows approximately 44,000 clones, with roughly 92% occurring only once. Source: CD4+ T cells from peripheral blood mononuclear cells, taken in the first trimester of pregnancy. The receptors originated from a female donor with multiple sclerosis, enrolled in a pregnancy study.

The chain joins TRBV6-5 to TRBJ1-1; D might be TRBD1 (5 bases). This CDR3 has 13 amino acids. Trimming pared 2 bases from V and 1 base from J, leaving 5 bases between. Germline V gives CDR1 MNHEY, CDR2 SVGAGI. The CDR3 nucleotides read TGTGCCAGCAGTTACGGACAGAACACTGAAGCTTTCTTT. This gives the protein CASSYGQNTEAFF.

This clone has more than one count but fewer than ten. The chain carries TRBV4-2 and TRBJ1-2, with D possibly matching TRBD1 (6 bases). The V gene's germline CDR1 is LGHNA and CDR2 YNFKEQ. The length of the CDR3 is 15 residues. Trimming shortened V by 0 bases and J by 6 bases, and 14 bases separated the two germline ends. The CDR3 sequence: CASSQEQGPFDGYTF. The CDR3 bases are TGTGCCAGCAGCCAAGAACAGGGCCCCTTTGATGGCTACACCTTC.

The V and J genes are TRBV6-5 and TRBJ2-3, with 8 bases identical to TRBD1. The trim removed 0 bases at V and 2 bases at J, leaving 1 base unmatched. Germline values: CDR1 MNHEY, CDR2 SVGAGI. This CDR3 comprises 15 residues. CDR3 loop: CASSYSGQVTDTQYF. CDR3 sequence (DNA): TGTGCCAGCAGTTACTCGGGACAGGTCACAGATACGCAGTATTTT.

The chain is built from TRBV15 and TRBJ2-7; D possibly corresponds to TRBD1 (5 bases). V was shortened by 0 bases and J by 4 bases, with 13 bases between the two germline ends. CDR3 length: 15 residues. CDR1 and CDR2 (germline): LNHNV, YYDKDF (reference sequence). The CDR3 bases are TGTGCCACCAGCAGAGAGGACAACCCTGAGTACGAGCAGTACTTC. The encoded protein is CATSREDNPEYEQYF.

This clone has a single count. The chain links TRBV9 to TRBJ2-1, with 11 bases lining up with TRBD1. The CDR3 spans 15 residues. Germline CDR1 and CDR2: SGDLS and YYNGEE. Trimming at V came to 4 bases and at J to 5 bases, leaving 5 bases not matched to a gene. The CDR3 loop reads CASSLGQGADNEQFF. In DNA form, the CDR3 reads TGTGCCAGCAGCCTAGGACAGGGGGCCGACAATGAGCAGTTCTTC.

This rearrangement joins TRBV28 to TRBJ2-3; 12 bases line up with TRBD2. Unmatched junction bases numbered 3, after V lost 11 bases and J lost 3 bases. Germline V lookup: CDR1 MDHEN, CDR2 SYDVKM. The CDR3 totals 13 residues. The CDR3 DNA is TGTGCCGCGGGGACTAGCGGGACAGATACGCAGTATTTT. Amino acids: CAAGTSGTDTQYF.

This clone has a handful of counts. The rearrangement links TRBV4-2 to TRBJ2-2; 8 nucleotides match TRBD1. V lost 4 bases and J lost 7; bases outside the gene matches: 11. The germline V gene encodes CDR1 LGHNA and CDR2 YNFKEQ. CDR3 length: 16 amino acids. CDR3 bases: TGTGCCAGCAGCCCAGGGGGCGGGCTCTCGGGCGGGGAGCTGTTTTTT. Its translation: CASSPGGGLSGGELFF.

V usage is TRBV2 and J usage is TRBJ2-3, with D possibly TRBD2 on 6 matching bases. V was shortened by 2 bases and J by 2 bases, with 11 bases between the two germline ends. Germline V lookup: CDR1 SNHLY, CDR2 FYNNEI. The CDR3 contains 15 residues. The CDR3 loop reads CASSEISGSTDTQYF. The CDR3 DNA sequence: TGTGCCAGCAGTGAAATTAGCGGTTCCACAGATACGCAGTATTTT. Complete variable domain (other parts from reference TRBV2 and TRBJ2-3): EPEVTQTPSHQVTQMGQEVILRCVPISNHLYFYWYRQILGQKVEFLVSFYNNEISEKSEIFDDQFSVERPDGSNFTLKIRSTKLEDSAMYFCASSEISGSTDTQYFGPGTRLTVL.

The chain's CDR3 is CASSPVTGDFYEQYF. The CDR3 nucleotides are TGTGCCAGCAGCCCCGTGACAGGGGACTTCTACGAGCAGTACTTC. J is TRBJ2-7 and V is TRBV28, with 8 bases fitting TRBD1. Looked up from germline, CDR1 is MDHEN and CDR2 is SYDVKM. CDR3 size: 15 residues. J gave up 3 bases and V 6 bases, and 10 bases lay outside the gene matches.

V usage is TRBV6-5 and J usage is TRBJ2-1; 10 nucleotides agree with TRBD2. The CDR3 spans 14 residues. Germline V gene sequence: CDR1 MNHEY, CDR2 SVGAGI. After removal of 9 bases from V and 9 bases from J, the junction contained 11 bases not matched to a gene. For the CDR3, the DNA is TGTGCCAGTCGGGAGGGACTAGCGCAGGGTGAGCAGTTCTTC. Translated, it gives CASREGLAQGEQFF.

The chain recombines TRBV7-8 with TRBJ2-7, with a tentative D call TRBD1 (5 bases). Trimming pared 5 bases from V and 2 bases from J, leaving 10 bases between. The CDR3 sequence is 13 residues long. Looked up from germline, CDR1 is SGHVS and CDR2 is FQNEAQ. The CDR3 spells CASSSDSPYEQYF. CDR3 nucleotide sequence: TGTGCCAGCAGCAGCGACAGCCCCTACGAGCAGTACTTC.

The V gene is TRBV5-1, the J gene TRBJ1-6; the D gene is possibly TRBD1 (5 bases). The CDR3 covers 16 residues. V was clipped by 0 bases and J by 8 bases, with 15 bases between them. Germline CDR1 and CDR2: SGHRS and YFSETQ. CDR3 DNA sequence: TGCGCCAGCAGCTTGGAAGCAGGGAGGCGCGATTCACCCCTCCACTTT. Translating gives CASSLEAGRRDSPLHF.

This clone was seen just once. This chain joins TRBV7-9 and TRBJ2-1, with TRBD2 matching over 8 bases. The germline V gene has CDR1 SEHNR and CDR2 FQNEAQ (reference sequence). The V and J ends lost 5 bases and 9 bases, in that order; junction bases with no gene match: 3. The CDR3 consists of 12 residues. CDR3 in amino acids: CASSQAGVEQFF. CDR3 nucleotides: TGTGCCAGCAGCCAAGCGGGAGTTGAGCAGTTCTTC.

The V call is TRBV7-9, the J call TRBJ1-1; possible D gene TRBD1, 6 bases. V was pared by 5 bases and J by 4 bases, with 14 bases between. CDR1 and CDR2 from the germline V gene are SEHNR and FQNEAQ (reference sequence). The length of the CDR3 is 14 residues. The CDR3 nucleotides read TGTGCCAGCAGCCCTACGGACAGTAGCACTGAAGCTTTCTTT. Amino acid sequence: CASSPTDSSTEAFF.

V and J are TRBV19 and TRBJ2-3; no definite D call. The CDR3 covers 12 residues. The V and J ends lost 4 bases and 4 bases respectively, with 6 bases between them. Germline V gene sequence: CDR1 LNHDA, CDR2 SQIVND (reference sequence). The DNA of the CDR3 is TGTGCCAGTAGTAACCAGGCAGATACGCAGTATTTT. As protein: CASSNQADTQYF.

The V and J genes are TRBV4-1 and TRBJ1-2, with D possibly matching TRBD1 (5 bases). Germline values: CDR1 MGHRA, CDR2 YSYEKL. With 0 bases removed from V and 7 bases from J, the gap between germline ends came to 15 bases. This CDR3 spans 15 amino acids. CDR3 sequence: CASSQEKGQRAGYTF. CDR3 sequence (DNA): TGCGCCAGCAGCCAAGAGAAGGGGCAACGGGCTGGCTACACCTTC.

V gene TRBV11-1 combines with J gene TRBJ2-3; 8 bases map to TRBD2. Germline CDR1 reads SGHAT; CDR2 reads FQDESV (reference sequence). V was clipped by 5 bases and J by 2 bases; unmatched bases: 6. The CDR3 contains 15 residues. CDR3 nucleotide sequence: TGTGCCAGCAGCCCAGGGACTAGAAACACAGATACGCAGTATTTT. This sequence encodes CASSPGTRNTDTQYF.

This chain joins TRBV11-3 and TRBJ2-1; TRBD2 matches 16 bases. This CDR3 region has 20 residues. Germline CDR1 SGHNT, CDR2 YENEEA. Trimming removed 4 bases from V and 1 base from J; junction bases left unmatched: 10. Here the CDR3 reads CASSWGLAGGRENSYNEQFF. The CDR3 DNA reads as TGTGCCAGCAGCTGGGGACTAGCGGGAGGGCGCGAGAATTCCTACAATGAGCAGTTCTTC. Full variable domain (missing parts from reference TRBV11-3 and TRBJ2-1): EAGVVQSPRYKIIEKKQPVAFWCNPISGHNTLYWYLQNLGQGPELLIRYENEEAVDDSQLPKDRFSAERLKGVDSTLKIQPAELGDSAVYLCASSWGLAGGRENSYNEQFFGPGTRLTVL.